This TCR beta chain was captured in a study of tumor-infiltrating lymphocytes in primary liver carcinoma. Study context: The patients, men and women alike, were aged 30 to 69 years. Study-level results: Whereas tumor region pairs overlapped more, tumor-adjacent and tumor-blood pairs overlapped less.

Note on this clonotype: The target antigen is unknown.

V was clipped by 10 bases and J by 4 bases, with 10 bases between them. Germline CDR1 reads SGHNT; CDR2 reads YENEEA. The CDR3 spans 12 residues. Blood RNA came from unsorted whole blood; germline DNA was also extracted. From around 520 ng of total RNA, TCR beta-specific cDNA was reverse-transcribed using a constant-region primer. Modified slightly, ARM-PCR produced TCR beta libraries over three nested multiplex PCR rounds. TRBV1-TRBV30 forward primers paired with a C-beta reverse primer were used in the first two PCR rounds, which ran approximately 10 cycles each. MiXCR, run by TCRdb on the multiplex PCR reads, gives a single entry per CDR3 protein. Among approximately 300,000 distinct CDR3 sequences listed, 55% to 65% were seen once.

The sample was peripheral blood. This receptor was taken from a man between 40 and 49 years old with primary liver carcinoma and hepatitis B virus infection. The genes are TRBV11-3 and TRBJ2-2; D gene ambiguous. The CDR3 DNA follows: TGTGCCAATAGCTTAACCACCGGGGAGCTGTTTTTT. Its translation is CANSLTTGELFF. The complete variable domain, with remaining parts taken from reference TRBV11-3 and TRBJ2-2, reads EAGVVQSPRYKIIEKKQPVAFWCNPISGHNTLYWYLQNLGQGPELLIRYENEEAVDDSQLPKDRFSAERLKGVDSTLKIQPAELGDSAVYLCANSLTTGELFFGEGSRLTVL.